This TCR beta chain derives from a study of molecular identifiers for immune sequencing clone quantification. Study as a whole: Replicate experiments divided RNA from about 21,000 or 97,000 naive CD8 cells into five parts and sequenced four. Broader study findings: Clones with over 20 RNA copies captured over 98% of effector molecules but under 1% of naive ones.

This clonotype showed up just a few times. Antigen: not known. Germline V CDR1 and CDR2: SGHAT, FQNNGV. Trimming removed 5 bases from V and 5 bases from J, with 9 bases in between. The CDR3 extends over 12 amino acids. Listed TCR primers, together with previously described methods, were used for the bulk TCR libraries. TCRdb processed the PCR reads anew with MiXCR; each CDR3 protein has one entry. The table includes approximately 590,000 distinct CDR3 sequences, roughly 25% detected once. Sequenced sample: naive CD8+ T cells from blood, with Jurkat cell RNA spiked in. As for subset: FACS-sorted CD8+CD4-CCR7+CD45RA+ naive T cells. The sequence was obtained from a human donor in good health. Some libraries in this study had Jurkat cell RNA spiked in. V usage is TRBV11-2 and J usage is TRBJ2-5, with D possibly being TRBD1 (6 bases). The CDR3 nucleotides read TGTGCCAGCAGCGGGGGCATGGAGACCCAGTACTTC. This codes for CASSGGMETQYF.